This T cell receptor beta chain was obtained from a study of T cells in Graves' hyperthyroidism and ophthalmopathy. Germline CDR1 reads ENHRY; CDR2 reads SYGVKD. V lost 1 base and J lost 1; bases outside the gene matches: 2. This CDR3 comprises 16 residues. This clonotype occurred many times. Its antigen is undetermined. Study results and caveats: Before onset, by a median of about seven months, the model predicted ophthalmopathy.

Researchers amplified the TCR beta CDR3 regions from RNA transcripts. HTBI primers were the set used in a first-round RT-PCR of the TCR CDR3. In TCRdb, the multiplex PCR reads were re-called with MiXCR into one record per CDR3 protein. The sample comprises 600,000 to 650,000 distinct CDR3 sequences, around 20% of which are singletons, and 34% rests with the top ten. The rearrangement uses TRBV10-3 and TRBJ2-7; 12 positions match TRBD2. Source material: blood. This sequence was found in a young man with Graves' ophthalmopathy. The CDR3 nucleotides read TGTGCCATCAGTGAGTACGGACTAGCGGGGTCCTACGAGCAGTACTTC. This sequence encodes CAISEYGLAGSYEQYF.